In this sample, the clone carrying this T cell receptor (beta chain) turned up a few times. TCRdb re-called the PCR reads with MiXCR, one entry per CDR3 protein. The sample lists under 95,000 distinct CDR3 sequences, roughly half seen once, with 9.5% to 13% in the top ten. The data derive from a study of CDR3 diversity in severe acne. Germline lookup yields CDR1 ENHRY and CDR2 SYGVKD. The CDR3 totals 16 residues. The ends lost 4 bases at V and 4 bases at J; junction bases unmatched: 6. V usage is TRBV10-3 and J usage is TRBJ1-5; 11 nucleotides align to TRBD1. The sequenced sample was blood. This TCR derives from a male donor in good health, serving as a control. The chain's CDR3 is CAISGGQGAGNQPQHF. In nucleotides, the CDR3 is TGTGCCATCAGTGGCGGACAGGGGGCGGGAAATCAGCCCCAGCATTTT.